The following is a T cell receptor (beta chain) sequence with its context. Its specificity is unknown. Losses at the gene ends were 3 bases for V and 2 bases for J; bases not matched to a gene: 3. CDR3 length: 14 amino acids. Germline-derived CDR1 and CDR2 are SQVTM and ANQGSEA. Assay used: immunoSEQ multiplex PCR; TCRdb lists only in-frame clones, some missing. The sample lists 20,000 to 25,000 clones; around nine tenths were seen once. These data come from a study of T cells in tuberculosis. As for the study in general: Sequenced TCRs come from CD1B-GMM tetramer-binding T cells.

Findings of the study overall: Active tuberculosis patients had shorter CDR3-alpha; the beta difference was nonsignificant. Active tuberculosis cases were adults; controls were adolescents. Active tuberculosis TCR-alpha repertoires lay closer to GMM-specific TCRs than IGRA-negative controls, suggesting clonal expansion.

The origin of this receptor is a donor aged 5-35 years with latent tuberculosis or without tuberculosis infection. Some clones in this sample may be carry-over from other donors' samples. Sequencing used PBMCs. The genes are TRBV29-1 and TRBJ2-2, with 7 nucleotides matching TRBD2. The CDR3 loop is CSVDRGSNTGELFF. Here the CDR3 DNA reads TGCAGCGTTGACCGCGGGAGCAACACCGGGGAGCTGTTTTTT.